The 16 T cell receptor beta chains reported below all come from one sample, sequenced in a study of shared clonotypes between healthy human individuals. The protocol was immunoSEQ multiplex PCR, while the TCRdb copy is restricted to in-frame clones and leaves out a portion. Among over a million clones, about 76% were seen once, and the ten largest hold roughly 1.4%. The sequenced sample was memory CD4+ T cells sorted from blood. Subset of the sample: CD45RA-negative fraction. The source is a man younger than 35 in good health.

Points on this clone: The identical CDR3 is also encoded by other nucleotide sequences in the sample. This sequence joins TRBV11-2 and TRBJ1-1, with 8 nucleotides matching TRBD1. V dropped 2 bases and J dropped 5; count of bases not matched to a gene: 4. This CDR3 has 14 residues. CDR1 is SGHAT, CDR2 FQNNGV, per germline. The CDR3 spells CASSLQGARTEAFF. The CDR3 coding sequence is TGTGCCAGCAGCTTACAGGGGGCGCGTACTGAAGCTTTCTTT.

This rearrangement joins TRBV6-5 to TRBJ1-5, with a tentative D call TRBD1 (5 bases). CDR1 is MNHEY and CDR2 is SVGAGI in the germline V gene. CDR3 size: 15 residues. Trimming stripped 7 bases from V and 2 bases from J, with 15 bases between. The CDR3 DNA reads as TGTGCCAGCACGGATGAGGGGTCCGGCAATCAGCCCCAGCATTTT. This sequence encodes CASTDEGSGNQPQHF.

Here the CDR3 reads CASSQDPSLAGGSTGELFF. For the CDR3, the DNA is TGCGCCAGCAGCCAAGACCCTTCACTAGCGGGGGGAAGTACCGGGGAGCTGTTTTTT. This chain joins TRBV4-1 and TRBJ2-2; TRBD2 aligns across 12 bases. Germline lookup yields CDR1 MGHRA and CDR2 YSYEKL. The CDR3 has 19 residues. Trimming cost V 0 bases and J 5 bases; bases outside gene matches: 10.

The chain joins TRBV7-9 to TRBJ2-2, with D perhaps matching TRBD1 or TRBD2 (5 bases each). Trimming took off 2 bases at V and 6 bases at J, with 7 bases between the two ends. This CDR3 comprises 13 residues. The germline gives CDR1 SEHNR, CDR2 FQNEAQ (reference sequence). The CDR3 nucleotides read TGTGCCAGCAGCTTAAGGGGACCCGGGGAGCTGTTTTTT. Amino acid sequence: CASSLRGPGELFF.

The J gene is TRBJ2-2, the V gene TRBV7-2, with TRBD2 matching 9 bases. CDR1 and CDR2 (germline): SGHTA, FQGNSA. The junction had 8 bases not matched to a gene; V was cut back by 5 bases and J by 7 bases. The CDR3 sequence is 15 residues long. CDR3 amino acids: CASSPRGTSSGELFF. CDR3 bases: TGTGCCAGCAGCCCGAGGGGGACTAGCAGCGGGGAGCTGTTTTTT.

A remark on this clone: A much bigger clone sits one base away, suggesting this may be a read error. The genes are TRBV28 and TRBJ1-4, with TRBD1 matching 7 bases. V shed 4 bases and J 4 bases; nucleotides not matched to a gene: 3. From germline, CDR1 is MDHEN and CDR2 SYDVKM. This CDR3 has 14 amino acids. The CDR3 region is CASSSGQINEKLFF. CDR3 sequence (DNA): TGTGCCAGCAGTTCGGGACAGATTAATGAAAAACTGTTTTTT.

The chain links TRBV5-6 to TRBJ2-1; D might be TRBD1 (6 bases). V lost 4 bases, J lost 4 bases, and 12 bases lay in between. Germline V gene sequence: CDR1 SGHDT, CDR2 YYEEEE. The length of the CDR3 is 14 residues. The CDR3 protein is CASSPRQDYNEQFF. As DNA, the CDR3 is TGTGCCAGCAGCCCGCGACAGGATTACAATGAGCAGTTCTTC.

With regard to this clone: A read error may account for a junction end that differs from germline. The rearrangement uses TRBV11-2 and TRBJ2-1, with 7 bases matching TRBD1. The length of the CDR3 is 15 residues. Germline V CDR1 and CDR2: SGHAT, FQNNGV. The CDR3 bases are TGTGCCAGCAGGTTAGGGACAGCCAACGTCGATGAGCAGTTCTTC. Translation: CASRLGTANVDEQFF.

Concerning this clone itself: This sample also contains other DNA sequences that code for the same CDR3. The chain is built from TRBV5-1 and TRBJ2-2, with TRBD1 matching over 8 bases. Germline lookup yields CDR1 SGHRS and CDR2 YFSETQ. V lost 4 bases, J lost 0 bases, and 2 bases stayed unmatched. The CDR3 consists of 15 residues. The CDR3, as DNA: TGCGCCAGCAGCCCCAGGGGGCCGAACACCGGGGAGCTGTTTTTT. Amino acids: CASSPRGPNTGELFF.

This clone was seen at least ten times. V is TRBV5-6 and J is TRBJ1-2; D unresolved. The CDR3 is 13 amino acids. Germline CDR1 SGHDT, CDR2 YYEEEE. Trimming pared 1 base from V and 3 bases from J, leaving 7 bases between. The CDR3 loop reads CASSLIRDYGYTF. In nucleotides, the CDR3 is TGTGCCAGCAGCTTGATCCGAGACTATGGCTACACCTTC.

The rearrangement joins TRBV28 to TRBJ2-2, with 10 bases matching TRBD2. Unmatched junction bases numbered 10, after V lost 3 bases and J lost 9 bases. This CDR3 is built from 16 residues. Germline V gives CDR1 MDHEN, CDR2 SYDVKM. The CDR3 bases are TGTGCCAGCAGTTTGATTCGAGCGGGGGGGCCCCGGGAGCTGTTTTTT. Amino acids: CASSLIRAGGPRELFF.

The gene calls are TRBV6-5 and TRBJ1-2; D unclear. CDR1 and CDR2 (germline): MNHEY, SVGAGI. The CDR3 is made up of 14 amino acids. V was clipped by 2 bases and J by 5 bases, with 12 bases between them. The CDR3 region is CASSYTRVGYGYTF. CDR3 DNA: TGTGCCAGCAGTTACACAAGGGTTGGATATGGCTACACCTTC.

Concerning this clone itself: Other nucleotide sequences in the sample specify the same CDR3. The rearrangement joins TRBV11-2 to TRBJ1-6; the D is unclear. This CDR3 has 15 amino acids. CDR1 and CDR2 from the germline V gene are SGHAT and FQNNGV. Trimming left V 0 bases short and J 6 bases short, with 9 bases between. The CDR3 DNA follows: TGTGCCAGCAGCTTAGAGGCCGGCCGTAATTCACCCCTCCACTTT. Protein sequence: CASSLEAGRNSPLHF.

The chain has TRBV4-3 and TRBJ1-3, with D perhaps TRBD1 (6 bases). This CDR3 spans 17 amino acids. Germline CDR1 LGHNA, CDR2 YSLEER. The V end was cut by 0 bases, the J end by 4 bases, with 16 bases between. The CDR3 nucleotides are TGCGCCAGCAGCCAAGATCTTCTAGGGGGTCAGGGAAACACCATATATTTT. The encoded protein is CASSQDLLGGQGNTIYF.

The chain couples TRBV2 to TRBJ1-6, with TRBD1 as a possible D gene (5 bases). The CDR3 spans 15 residues. Germline V gene lookup returns CDR1 SNHLY and CDR2 FYNNEI. V was cut by 6 bases and J by 7 bases, with 16 bases left in between. CDR3 bases: TGTGCCAGCAGCTCTGCCGGGACGAAAAATTCACCCCTCCACTTT. Protein sequence: CASSSAGTKNSPLHF. Full variable domain (remainder filled in from reference TRBV2 and TRBJ1-6): EPEVTQTPSHQVTQMGQEVILRCVPISNHLYFYWYRQILGQKVEFLVSFYNNEISEKSEIFDDQFSVERPDGSNFTLKIRSTKLEDSAMYFCASSSAGTKNSPLHFGNGTRLTVT.

This clone was counted only a few times. The chain employs TRBV5-4 and TRBJ2-5, with D possibly matching TRBD2 (5 bases). CDR1 and CDR2 from the germline V gene are SGHNT and YYREEE (reference sequence). Trimming shortened V by 4 bases and J by 5 bases, and 12 bases separated the two germline ends. The CDR3 is 13 amino acids. The CDR3 spells CASSPAIAETQYF. CDR3 DNA: TGTGCCAGCAGCCCCGCCATAGCGGAGACCCAGTACTTC. Drawing the rest from reference TRBV5-4 and TRBJ2-5, the complete variable domain is ETGVTQSPTHLIKTRGQQVTLRCSSQSGHNTVSWYQQALGQGPQFIFQYYREEENGRGNFPPRFSGLQFPNYSSELNVNALELDDSALYLCASSPAIAETQYFGPGTRLLVL.